These 26 T cell receptor beta chains came from one sample sequenced in a study of blood T cells in healthy people across ages. A second PCR, run for 7 to 11 cycles, used a sample-barcoded 5' primer plus a J-beta primer mix. Each CDR3 protein gets one entry after TCRdb re-called the 5' RACE reads with MiXCR. This table holds about 680,000 distinct CDR3 sequences, 49% found once. The sample taken for sequencing was blood. These receptors originate from a woman aged 60 to 75 in good health.

The chain joins TRBV20-1 to TRBJ2-5; 7 nucleotides line up with TRBD1. With the DNA end fitting TRBJ2-7 better, the J assignment may be wrong. In germline, CDR1 is DFQATT, CDR2 SNEGSKA (reference sequence). The CDR3 spans 12 residues. CDR3 sequence reads: CSAPGQAYEQYF. The CDR3 bases are TGCAGTGCTCCTGGACAGGCTTACGAGCAGTACTTC.

This clonotype was picked up a small number of times. The V call is TRBV13, the J call TRBJ1-2; D possibly corresponds to TRBD1 (5 bases). CDR1 is PRHDT and CDR2 is FYEKMQ in the germline V gene (reference sequence). The CDR3 sequence is 16 residues long. V lost 4 bases, J lost 4 bases, and 19 bases lay in between. The CDR3 loop reads CASSSAAGRVLYGYTF. CDR3 bases: TGTGCCAGCAGCTCGGCCGCAGGCAGGGTCCTCTATGGCTACACCTTC.

This sequence joins TRBV3-1 and TRBJ2-1, with D perhaps matching TRBD2 (5 bases). Germline loops: CDR1 LGHDT, CDR2 YNNKEL (reference sequence). V lost 1 base and J 8 bases, leaving 6 bases between the germline ends. The CDR3 is 12 amino acids. The CDR3 reads CASSQARDEQFF. The CDR3 coding sequence is TGTGCCAGCAGCCAAGCGCGGGATGAGCAGTTCTTC.

This clonotype was counted a single time. The chain is built from TRBV4-3 and TRBJ2-7, with 9 bases identical to TRBD1. The CDR3 is 16 residues long. The germline V gene has CDR1 LGHNA and CDR2 YSLEER. The junction had 14 bases not matched to a gene; V was cut back by 4 bases and J by 7 bases. This chain's CDR3 is CASSRERGQGPDEQYF. The CDR3 nucleotides are TGCGCCAGCAGCCGAGAGAGGGGACAGGGCCCAGATGAGCAGTACTTC.

The V and J genes are TRBV20-1 and TRBJ2-5; TRBD2 agrees at 7 bases. The CDR3 runs to 13 residues. With 5 bases clipped from V and 1 base from J, the junction kept 4 bases outside the gene matches. Germline assignment: CDR1 DFQATT and CDR2 SNEGSKA (reference sequence). CDR3 amino acids: CSAPWEGQETQYF. The DNA for the CDR3 is TGCAGTGCTCCCTGGGAGGGCCAAGAGACCCAGTACTTC.

This clonotype was detected only a few times. The chain joins TRBV28 to TRBJ2-3, with D maybe TRBD2 (6 bases). Germline loops: CDR1 MDHEN, CDR2 SYDVKM. The CDR3 length is 13 residues. The V end was cut by 7 bases, the J end by 3 bases, with 11 bases between. The CDR3 nucleotides read TGTGCCAGCACTCCTGGGGGGACAGATACGCAGTATTTT. It encodes CASTPGGTDTQYF.

The sample holds one count of this clonotype. The rearrangement links TRBV6-2 or TRBV6-3 to TRBJ1-1; D perhaps matches TRBD1 (6 bases). This CDR3 is 13 amino acids long. V lost 2 bases to trimming and J lost 6 bases, with 10 bases between them. Germline V gene data show CDR1 as MNHEY and CDR2 as SVGEGT. This CDR3 is CASSYNRESEAFF. The CDR3 nucleotides read TGTGCCAGCAGTTACAACAGGGAGTCTGAAGCTTTCTTT.

The chain recombines TRBV12-5 with TRBJ2-6; no clear D gene. Trimming shortened V by 1 base and J by 2 bases, and 6 bases separated the two germline ends. This CDR3 region has 15 residues. Germline V CDR1 and CDR2: LGHNT, FRNRAP. The CDR3 nucleotides are TGTGCTAGTGGTTTGGAGGACCCTGGGGCCAACGTCCTGACTTTC. Translating it yields CASGLEDPGANVLTF.

The J gene is TRBJ1-2, the V gene TRBV5-1; D is unclear. The V end lost 6 bases, the J end lost 3 bases, and 9 bases lay between the germline ends. Germline V gene data show CDR1 as SGHRS and CDR2 as YFSETQ. This CDR3 spans 12 amino acids. The CDR3 loop reads CASTGGYYGYTF. For the CDR3, the DNA is TGCGCCAGCACGGGCGGATACTATGGCTACACCTTC.

In this sample, this clonotype turned up a few times. The chain combines TRBV20-1 with TRBJ1-6; tentatively, D is TRBD1 (5 bases). V gave up 6 bases and J gave up 8 bases, with 11 bases separating them. This CDR3 comprises 12 residues. Germline assignment: CDR1 DFQATT and CDR2 SNEGSKA (reference sequence). The CDR3 spells CSANRKDSPLHF. The CDR3 DNA reads as TGCAGTGCGAACAGGAAAGATTCACCCCTCCACTTT.

The chain couples TRBV7-9 to TRBJ2-5, with D hard to call. Near its end, the DNA agrees better with TRBJ2-7, so the J call may be wrong. The CDR3 has 14 residues. Germline lookup yields CDR1 SEHNR and CDR2 FQNEAQ (reference sequence). The CDR3 coding sequence is TGTGCCAGCAGCTTAGCGGAGAATCCCTACGAGCAGTACTTC. Translation gives CASSLAENPYEQYF.

The chain combines TRBV6-1 with TRBJ2-5; 9 bases align to TRBD1. J was trimmed by 9 bases and V by 6 bases; bases with no gene match: 11. Germline CDR1 and CDR2: MNHNS and SASEGT. The CDR3 consists of 14 residues. In nucleotides, the CDR3 is TGTGCCAGCAGCCTTGGGACAGGGTTGTTCCCCCAGTACTTC. Protein sequence: CASSLGTGLFPQYF.

This clonotype has just a few counts. V usage is TRBV29-1 and J usage is TRBJ2-7; D gene uncertain. The CDR3 length is 13 residues. Deletions cut 6 bases from V and 0 bases from J, with 12 bases between. Germline CDR1 and CDR2: SQVTM and ANQGSEA. Here the CDR3 DNA reads TGCAGCGTGGCGGAGCAGAGCTCCTACGAGCAGTACTTC. Encoded protein: CSVAEQSSYEQYF.

The chain recombines TRBV7-2 with TRBJ2-4; D call uncertain. The CDR3 is made up of 16 amino acids. CDR1 and CDR2 (germline): SGHTA, FQGNSA. V was trimmed by 5 bases and J by 0 bases, leaving 14 bases between them. The CDR3 coding sequence is TGTGCCAGCAGCCTAGGGTCCACCCTAGCCAAAAACATTCAGTACTTC. This encodes CASSLGSTLAKNIQYF. The variable domain in full, completed from reference TRBV7-2 and TRBJ2-4, reads GAGVSQSPSNKVTEKGKDVELRCDPISGHTALYWYRQSLGQGLEFLIYFQGNSAPDKSGLPSDRFSAERTGGSVSTLTIQRTQQEDSAVYLCASSLGSTLAKNIQYFGAGTRLSVL.

In its sample, this clonotype was seen many times. The genes are TRBV27 and TRBJ2-7, with D unclear. This CDR3 contains 14 residues. The germline V gene encodes CDR1 MNHEY and CDR2 SMNVEV (reference sequence). V gave up 0 bases and J gave up 1 base, with 7 bases separating them. In DNA, the CDR3 is TGTGCCAGCAGTTTATCGATCCTTTCCTACGAGCAGTACTTC. Translation gives CASSLSILSYEQYF.

This chain joins TRBV5-1 and TRBJ1-2; D uncertain. Germline assignment: CDR1 SGHRS and CDR2 YFSETQ. The CDR3 covers 14 residues. V was clipped by 0 bases and J by 7 bases, with 13 bases between them. In DNA form, the CDR3 reads TGCGCCAGCAGCTTGGCCCCGGCGGCGGGTGGCTACACCTTC. This sequence encodes CASSLAPAAGGYTF.

The genes are TRBV20-1 and TRBJ1-1; 9 bases are a match to TRBD1. The CDR3 is made up of 15 amino acids. Germline CDR1 and CDR2: DFQATT and SNEGSKA (reference sequence). Germline trimming cut 2 bases from V and 6 bases from J; bases unmatched to any gene: 10. The CDR3 loop reads CSARTGQGRLSEAFF. CDR3 nucleotide sequence: TGCAGTGCTAGAACGGGACAGGGTAGACTGTCTGAAGCTTTCTTT.

Only a few counts were recorded for this clonotype. The chain couples TRBV20-1 to TRBJ2-1; D is possibly TRBD1 (6 bases). The CDR3 covers 16 residues. V lost 2 bases to trimming and J lost 7 bases, with 21 bases between them. CDR1 is DFQATT and CDR2 is SNEGSKA in the germline V gene (reference sequence). As DNA, the CDR3 is TGCAGTGCTAGACCGGAACAAGGACAGAGAAGGAATGAGCAGTTCTTC. This encodes CSARPEQGQRRNEQFF.

This clonotype occurred a few times. The chain has TRBV20-1 and TRBJ2-7; D may be TRBD1 (6 bases). CDR1 is DFQATT, CDR2 SNEGSKA, per germline (reference sequence). V was trimmed by 6 bases and J by 5 bases, leaving 14 bases between them. There are 12 residues in the CDR3. CDR3 region: CSAPRGTDEQYF. CDR3 nucleotide sequence: TGCAGTGCCCCAAGGGGGACCGACGAGCAGTACTTC.

The gene calls are TRBV2 and TRBJ2-7, with D maybe TRBD1 (7 bases). The CDR3 extends over 14 amino acids. The V and J ends lost 6 bases and 0 bases respectively, with 12 bases between them. Germline CDR1 and CDR2: SNHLY and FYNNEI. The chain's CDR3 is CASRAGQISYEQYF. DNA for the CDR3: TGTGCCAGCAGGGCGGGACAGATCTCCTACGAGCAGTACTTC.

The J gene is TRBJ2-5, the V gene TRBV15; 10 bases are shared with TRBD2. Germline V gene lookup returns CDR1 LNHNV and CDR2 YYDKDF (reference sequence). V dropped 0 bases and J dropped 12; count of bases not matched to a gene: 13. The CDR3 extends over 16 amino acids. DNA for the CDR3: TGTGCCACCAGCAGAGATCTGTCCGTTGGGCTAGCGGGGGAGTACTTC. This sequence encodes CATSRDLSVGLAGEYF.

This clonotype was observed a few times. The junction and the germline gene differ at one end; a read error may be behind it. The chain combines TRBV13 with TRBJ2-7; D may be TRBD1 (6 bases). This CDR3 spans 14 amino acids. From germline, CDR1 is PRHDT and CDR2 FYEKMQ (reference sequence). The CDR3 DNA reads TGTGCCAGCAGCCTAGGGGGACCGCTCTACGAGCAGTACTTC. Amino acid sequence: CASSLGGPLYEQYF.

This clonotype was seen once. This could be a read error, since a much larger clone is one nucleotide away. This chain joins TRBV27 and TRBJ2-7; perhaps TRBD1 as D (5 bases). This CDR3 is built from 11 residues. Germline V CDR1 and CDR2: MNHEY, SMNVEV (reference sequence). Trimming left V 4 bases short and J 9 bases short, with 10 bases between. This CDR3 is CASSWGRGQYF. The CDR3 region has the DNA TGTGCCAGCAGTTGGGGAAGGGGGCAGTACTTC.

V gene TRBV6-6 combines with J gene TRBJ1-1; D call uncertain. In germline, CDR1 is MNHNY, CDR2 SVGAGI (reference sequence). Trimming cost V 2 bases and J 6 bases, with 1 base left between them. The CDR3 runs to 10 residues. The CDR3 bases are TGTGCCAGCAGTTACCCTGAAGCTTTCTTT. It yields the protein CASSYPEAFF.

V gene TRBV20-1 combines with J gene TRBJ1-5; 10 bases align to TRBD1. This CDR3 has 14 amino acids. Germline CDR1 and CDR2: DFQATT and SNEGSKA (reference sequence). V shed 5 bases, J shed 3 bases, and the junction held 4 bases outside the gene matches. CDR3 amino acids: CSASTGGLNQPQHF. As DNA, the CDR3 is TGCAGTGCTTCGACAGGGGGCCTCAATCAGCCCCAGCATTTT.

The chain couples TRBV3-1 to TRBJ2-7; 9 bases are a match to TRBD2. Trimming cost V 4 bases and J 7 bases; bases outside gene matches: 17. In germline, CDR1 is LGHDT, CDR2 YNNKEL (reference sequence). This CDR3 has 17 amino acids. CDR3 residues: CASSRVPLLAGVNEQYF. CDR3 in DNA: TGTGCCAGCAGCCGAGTCCCCTTGTTAGCGGGAGTCAATGAGCAGTACTTC.